This T cell receptor beta chain was captured by sequencing in a study of cytomegalovirus exposure and HLA in healthy donors. For the study at large: Among the approximately 420 donors who were genotyped, roughly 76% fell in the genetic ancestry cluster that is associated with self-reported Caucasian donors. Study findings and constraints: Many donors carried some public TCRs, although rarity characterized most TCR sequences. Some V segments (TRBV6-2 and TRBV6-3 among them) were excluded as indistinguishable.

There are 15 residues in the CDR3. The V segment lost 5 bases and the J segment 4 bases; nucleotides outside the gene matches: 9. Per germline, CDR1 PRHDT and CDR2 FYEKMQ (reference sequence). Remarks on this clone: What it recognizes is unknown.

The primer mix had 60 Vbeta and 13 Jbeta primers. TCRdb's copy holds only in-frame clones and misses some; the assay was immunoSEQ multiplex PCR. The sample data list over 100,000 clones. This TCR was recovered from a middle-aged man in good health and CMV-seropositive. The chain carries TRBV13 and TRBJ2-3, with 7 bases identical to TRBD1. Sequencing input: PBMCs. The CDR3 region has the DNA TGTGCCAGCAGCCCCCCCGGGACAGTGGCAGATACGCAGTATTTT. Translating gives CASSPPGTVADTQYF.